This TCR beta chain was profiled in a study of shared clonotypes between healthy human individuals. Here immunoSEQ multiplex PCR was the method, and the copy in TCRdb shows in-frame clones only, minus some. The profile shows 2 million to 2.5 million clones, 90% to 95% of them singletons. The CDR3 length is 15 residues. Germline V gene data show CDR1 as MDHEN and CDR2 as SYDVKM. The V gene lost 1 base and the J gene lost 5 bases, with 11 bases spanning the gap. This chain links TRBV28 with TRBJ2-2; TRBD1 is a possible D gene (5 bases). The sequence derives from a man aged 18 to 35 in good health. Some clones in this sample may be carry-over from other donors' samples. The sample was naive CD4+ T cells from PBMCs. Documented subset: CD45RA+ positively selected. CDR3 residues: CASSLSSRVTGELFF. The CDR3 DNA follows: TGTGCCAGCAGTTTATCCTCCAGGGTAACCGGGGAGCTGTTTTTT.